This passage covers 22 T cell receptor beta chains from one sample sequenced in a study of CD8 T cells in ankylosing spondylitis. TCRdb redid the calling of the 5' RACE reads with MiXCR, one entry per CDR3 protein. The table includes about 17,000 distinct CDR3 sequences, over 7% detected once. The specimen was blood. All receptors derive from a male donor with ankylosing spondylitis or in good health (not recorded which).

This sequence joins TRBV20-1 and TRBJ2-3, with 7 bases matching TRBD2. Trimming at V came to 5 bases and at J to 6 bases, leaving 11 bases not matched to a gene. The CDR3 contains 14 residues. Germline values: CDR1 DFQATT, CDR2 SNEGSKA (reference sequence). This CDR3 is CSADIPTSPDTQYF. CDR3 DNA: TGCAGTGCTGATATTCCGACTAGCCCGGATACGCAGTATTTT.

This clonotype was found a few times. This CDR3 is CSASGPGATDTQYF. The CDR3 DNA sequence: TGCAGTGCTAGTGGCCCGGGGGCCACAGATACGCAGTATTTT. The V gene is TRBV20-1, the J gene TRBJ2-3; D may correspond to TRBD1 or TRBD2 (6 bases each). Germline loops: CDR1 DFQATT, CDR2 SNEGSKA (reference sequence). With 3 bases removed from V and 2 bases from J, the gap between germline ends came to 12 bases. The CDR3 loop spans 14 amino acids.

The rearrangement uses TRBV2 and TRBJ2-7, with 10 bases matching TRBD2. CDR3 length: 14 residues. In germline, CDR1 is SNHLY, CDR2 FYNNEI. V dropped 1 base and J dropped 7; count of bases not matched to a gene: 4. For the CDR3, the DNA is TGTGCCAGCAGTGAAGTACTAGCGGGATTTGAGCAGTACTTC. It encodes CASSEVLAGFEQYF.

The CDR3 protein is CASSYAGDPNQPQHF. In DNA, the CDR3 is TGTGCCAGCAGTTACGCCGGGGACCCTAATCAGCCCCAGCATTTT. The gene calls are TRBV12-3 or TRBV12-4 and TRBJ1-5; D perhaps matches TRBD1 (5 bases). This CDR3 has 15 residues. V shed 4 bases and J shed 4 bases, with 14 bases lying between them.

Ten or more counts support this clonotype. One end of the junction fails to match germline, which may point to a read error. CDR3 in amino acids: CASSYGQGLQETQYF. The DNA of the CDR3 is TGTGCTAGCAGCTACGGACAGGGTTTGCAAGAGACCCAGTACTTC. This sequence joins TRBV7-7 and TRBJ2-5, with 8 bases identical to TRBD1. This CDR3 spans 15 amino acids. Germline V gene data show CDR1 as SSHAT and CDR2 as FNYEAQ (reference sequence).

The rearrangement uses TRBV28 and TRBJ2-1; no definite D call. Deletions cut 4 bases from V and 5 bases from J, with 9 bases between. This CDR3 has 13 residues. Germline V gives CDR1 MDHEN, CDR2 SYDVKM. CDR3 in amino acids: CASSSPRNNEQFF. The DNA of the CDR3 is TGTGCCAGCAGTTCTCCGAGGAACAATGAGCAGTTCTTC.

This clonotype showed up many times. V usage is TRBV6-5 and J usage is TRBJ2-1; D could derive from TRBD1 or TRBD2 (6 bases each). Germline V lookup: CDR1 MNHEY, CDR2 SVGAGI. Trimming cost V 8 bases and J 2 bases, with 10 bases left between them. The CDR3 runs to 13 residues. DNA for the CDR3: TGTGCCAGCCAGGAGGGGGCCTACAATGAGCAGTTCTTC. Encoded protein: CASQEGAYNEQFF.

This clonotype has ten or more counts. The chain combines TRBV12-3 or TRBV12-4 with TRBJ2-1; the D is unclear. V was shortened by 6 bases and J by 5 bases, with 5 bases between the two germline ends. The CDR3 loop spans 11 amino acids. This CDR3 reads CASSLNNEQFF. The CDR3 region has the DNA TGTGCCAGCAGCCTAAACAATGAGCAGTTCTTC.

In its sample, this clonotype was seen a few times. The rearrangement links TRBV10-3 to TRBJ1-2; the D is unclear. Per the germline V gene, CDR1 is ENHRY and CDR2 is SYGVKD. V dropped 0 bases and J dropped 8 bases, with 13 bases sitting between them. The CDR3 length is 14 residues. CDR3 in DNA: TGTGCCATCAGTGAGTCGATAGACTCGGGCGGCTACACCTTC. The encoded protein is CAISESIDSGGYTF.

This chain connects TRBV10-2 to TRBJ2-3; D is possibly TRBD2 (7 bases). The CDR3 sequence is 15 residues long. V lost 4 bases, J lost 0 bases, and 11 bases lay in between. The germline V gene encodes CDR1 WSHSY and CDR2 SAAADI. CDR3 protein: CASSVGGASTDTQYF. The DNA of the CDR3 is TGCGCCAGCAGTGTTGGGGGGGCTAGCACAGATACGCAGTATTTT.

The rearrangement uses TRBV6-4 and TRBJ2-2; D gene uncertain. Germline loops: CDR1 MRHNA, CDR2 SNTAGT. The V end lost 2 bases, the J end lost 4 bases, and 11 bases lay between the germline ends. The CDR3 runs to 15 residues. The CDR3 loop is CASSDGPDGTGELFF. The CDR3 DNA follows: TGTGCCAGCAGTGACGGGCCCGATGGCACCGGGGAGCTGTTTTTT.

This rearrangement joins TRBV5-1 to TRBJ2-2; D remains unclear. V lost 1 base and J lost 3, with 4 bases in between. Germline V gives CDR1 SGHRS, CDR2 YFSETQ. The CDR3 is made up of 13 amino acids. CDR3 sequence (DNA): TGCGCCAGCAGCTTGCGGGACACCGGGGAGCTGTTTTTT. This translates into CASSLRDTGELFF.

CDR3 in DNA: TGCGCCAGCAGCTTTTCTAGAACCCATGAGCAGTTCTTC. Amino acids: CASSFSRTHEQFF. This chain uses TRBV5-1 with TRBJ2-1; D ambiguous. The germline V and J ends were trimmed by 2 bases and 8 bases, with 11 bases remaining between them. From germline, CDR1 is SGHRS and CDR2 YFSETQ. This CDR3 is built from 13 residues.

This clonotype was detected ten times or more. The chain is built from TRBV2 and TRBJ2-7; D gene ambiguous. The germline V gene encodes CDR1 SNHLY and CDR2 FYNNEI. This CDR3 contains 13 residues. Trimming took 6 bases from V and 5 from J, leaving 14 bases between them. CDR3 sequence reads: CASRDPTPNEQYF. CDR3 DNA sequence: TGTGCCAGCAGGGACCCGACACCGAACGAGCAGTACTTC.

By share of the sample, this clonotype is medium-sized. J is TRBJ2-5 and V is TRBV4-2, with D tentatively TRBD1 (5 bases). Germline V CDR1 and CDR2: LGHNA, YNFKEQ. The CDR3 sequence is 14 residues long. Trimming took off 0 bases at V and 5 bases at J, with 10 bases between the two ends. CDR3 sequence reads: CASSQDYRGETQYF. In DNA form, the CDR3 reads TGTGCCAGCAGCCAAGACTATAGGGGTGAGACCCAGTACTTC.

V gene TRBV21-1 combines with J gene TRBJ2-4; TRBD1 reflects the table's D call only, with no check against the DNA. TRBV21-1 counts as a pseudogene. This CDR3 has 18 amino acids. The CDR3 DNA is TGTGCCAGCAGCATCGTGACAGGGTCGGGTCTAGCCAAAAACATTCAGTACTTC. As protein: CASSIVTGSGLAKNIQYF.

At least ten counts were recorded for this clonotype. The J gene is TRBJ2-5, the V gene TRBV7-2, with TRBD2 matching 12 bases. CDR1 SGHTA and CDR2 FQGNSA come from the germline V gene. The CDR3 is 15 residues long. J lost 1 base, V lost 5 bases, and 2 bases had no gene match. The CDR3 sequence is CASSPTSGSQETQYF. Written as DNA, the CDR3 is TGTGCCAGCAGCCCGACTAGCGGGAGCCAAGAGACCCAGTACTTC.

This chain links TRBV6-6 with TRBJ2-1; 10 nucleotides match TRBD1. CDR1 MNHNY and CDR2 SVGAGI come from the germline V gene (reference sequence). CDR3 length equals 15 residues. V lost 2 bases, J lost 7 bases, and 5 bases stayed unmatched. The CDR3 protein is CASSYRDRGQNEQFF. The CDR3 nucleotides are TGTGCCAGCAGTTACCGGGACAGGGGCCAAAATGAGCAGTTCTTC.

This clonotype has more than one count but fewer than ten. The chain joins TRBV20-1 to TRBJ2-3, with TRBD2 matching over 10 bases. The length of the CDR3 is 19 residues. The germline V gene encodes CDR1 DFQATT and CDR2 SNEGSKA (reference sequence). After removal of 5 bases from V and 0 bases from J, the junction contained 17 bases not matched to a gene. CDR3 sequence (DNA): TGCAGTGCTTCCTCTTCTGGGAGCGGGGGGGTGTCGAGCACAGATACGCAGTATTTT. Its translation is CSASSSGSGGVSSTDTQYF.

The gene calls are TRBV20-1 and TRBJ2-2; tentatively, D is TRBD1 or TRBD2 (5 bases each). Trimming stripped 5 bases from V and 2 bases from J, with 9 bases between. The CDR3 contains 13 residues. Germline V gene sequence: CDR1 DFQATT, CDR2 SNEGSKA (reference sequence). This chain's CDR3 is CSAGDQNTGELFF. CDR3 DNA: TGCAGTGCTGGGGACCAAAACACCGGGGAGCTGTTTTTT.

Only a few counts were recorded for this clonotype. V usage is TRBV6-5 and J usage is TRBJ2-3, with 7 bases identical to TRBD2. In germline, CDR1 is MNHEY, CDR2 SVGAGI. CDR3 size: 16 residues. V lost 0 bases and J lost 2; bases outside the gene matches: 5. Written as DNA, the CDR3 is TGTGCCAGCAGTTACTCGGGACTACCCCCCACAGATACGCAGTATTTT. Amino acid sequence: CASSYSGLPPTDTQYF.

This clonotype was seen repeatedly, ten times or more. The rearrangement links TRBV20-1 to TRBJ2-1; 11 nucleotides match TRBD2. CDR1 and CDR2 from the germline V gene are DFQATT and SNEGSKA (reference sequence). With 3 bases clipped from V and 9 bases from J, the junction kept 13 bases outside the gene matches. The CDR3 covers 16 residues. The CDR3: CSASRQTSGKASEQFF. The DNA of the CDR3 is TGCAGTGCTAGCCGTCAGACTAGCGGGAAAGCAAGTGAGCAGTTCTTC.